The 10 T cell receptor beta chains in this list originate from one sample, sequenced in a study of siplizumab effects on memory and regulatory T cells. What these receptors recognize is not known. A 37°C coculture lasting less than 7 days was applied to the mixed lymphocyte reaction cells. Method: immunoSEQ multiplex PCR; TCRdb's copy keeps in-frame clones and lacks some. The table has 15,000 or so clones, over 40% seen once. The sequencing sample was made of CFSE-low (dividing) CD4+ T cells sorted from an allogeneic mixed lymphocyte reaction. These receptors came from a human donor in good health; the cells came from an allogeneic mixed lymphocyte reaction. Some clones in this sample may be carry-over from other donors' samples.

The chain couples TRBV5-5 to TRBJ2-2, with TRBD2 identical over 14 bases. There are 17 residues in the CDR3. Germline V gene sequence: CDR1 SGHKS, CDR2 YYEKEE (reference sequence). V gave up 4 bases and J gave up 7 bases; unmatched junction bases: 9. The CDR3 reads CASSRLAGGMNGGELFF. The CDR3 DNA reads TGTGCCAGCAGCCGACTAGCGGGAGGGATGAACGGCGGGGAGCTGTTTTTT.

J is TRBJ2-7 and V is TRBV5-1; tentative D call: TRBD1 (5 bases). Germline V gives CDR1 SGHRS, CDR2 YFSETQ. V lost 1 base to trimming and J lost 2 bases, with 10 bases between them. The CDR3 covers 14 residues. The CDR3 loop reads CASSLSGIPYEQYF. The DNA of the CDR3 is TGCGCCAGCAGCTTGTCAGGGATTCCCTACGAGCAGTACTTC.

The chain recombines TRBV5-1 with TRBJ1-2; 7 nucleotides align to TRBD1. In germline, CDR1 is SGHRS, CDR2 YFSETQ. The CDR3 runs to 14 residues. V was clipped by 0 bases and J by 4 bases; unmatched bases: 3. The DNA for the CDR3 is TGCGCCAGCAGCTTGGAGGGACAGCTCTATGGCTACACCTTC. Translating it yields CASSLEGQLYGYTF. The variable domain in full, with the rest retrieved from reference TRBV5-1 and TRBJ1-2, is KAGVTQTPRYLIKTRGQQVTLSCSPISGHRSVSWYQQTPGQGLQFLFEYFSETQRNKGNFPGRFSGRQFSNSRSEMNVSTLELGDSALYLCASSLEGQLYGYTFGSGTRLTVV.

By sample fraction, this clone is medium-sized (0.01 to 0.1%). This chain links TRBV27 with TRBJ1-3; possible D gene TRBD1, 5 bases. The CDR3 length is 20 residues. V was cut by 5 bases and J by 0 bases, with 26 bases left in between. The germline CDR1 and CDR2 sequences are MNHEY and SMNVEV (reference sequence). CDR3 coding DNA: TGTGCCAGCAGTCCCCCGCGGGCTGGTCGGGACCGAAACTCTGGAAACACCATATATTTT. Translating it yields CASSPPRAGRDRNSGNTIYF.

This sequence joins TRBV7-9 and TRBJ1-2, with no clear D. V was pared by 1 base and J by 6 bases, with 12 bases between. CDR1 and CDR2 from the germline V gene are SEHNR and FQNEAQ (reference sequence). This CDR3 contains 14 residues. CDR3 loop: CASSLEQTPHGYTF. CDR3 nucleotide sequence: TGTGCCAGCAGCTTAGAACAGACCCCTCATGGCTACACCTTC.

This clone showed up just a few times. The CDR3 here is CASSSGTGGLVTYEKLFF. The CDR3 nucleotides read TGTGCCAGCAGCTCCGGGACAGGGGGCTTGGTCACCTATGAAAAACTGTTTTTT. The rearrangement links TRBV5-6 to TRBJ1-4; the match to TRBD1 covers 12 bases. The trim removed 3 bases at V and 6 bases at J, leaving 12 bases unmatched. Germline V gene sequence: CDR1 SGHDT, CDR2 YYEEEE. This CDR3 contains 18 residues.

The chain uses TRBV5-8 and TRBJ2-2; a possible D gene is TRBD2 (6 bases). In germline, CDR1 is SGHTS, CDR2 YDEGEE. There are 15 residues in the CDR3. Trimming took 2 bases from V and 4 from J, leaving 12 bases between them. DNA of the CDR3: TGTGCCAGCAGCTTCGGTGGGAGGACCACCGGGGAGCTGTTTTTT. Protein: CASSFGGRTTGELFF.

V is TRBV6-5 and J is TRBJ1-1; D not certain. CDR3 length equals 13 residues. Germline CDR1 is MNHEY and CDR2 is SVGAGI. Trimming removed 5 bases from V and 1 base from J, with 8 bases in between. The CDR3 region has the DNA TGTGCCAGCAGTCCCGCTCCGAACACTGAAGCTTTCTTT. It specifies CASSPAPNTEAFF.

This clone rates as medium-sized. The chain couples TRBV7-9 to TRBJ1-2; D possibly corresponds to TRBD1 (5 bases). The V end was cut by 4 bases, the J end by 3 bases, with 15 bases between. CDR1 and CDR2 (germline): SEHNR, FQNEAQ (reference sequence). The CDR3 consists of 15 residues. CDR3 loop: CASSSSGEGYYGYTF. The CDR3 DNA sequence: TGTGCCAGCAGCTCGTCGGGGGAGGGGTACTATGGCTACACCTTC.

The chain recombines TRBV19 with TRBJ2-1; D is ambiguous. Germline V CDR1 and CDR2: LNHDA, SQIVND (reference sequence). Deletions cut 6 bases from V and 8 bases from J, with 20 bases between. CDR3 length equals 15 residues. CDR3 loop: CASSTNGLYGYEQFF. As DNA, the CDR3 is TGTGCCAGTAGCACCAACGGTCTATACGGCTATGAGCAGTTCTTC.